This TCR beta chain originates from a study of blood T cells in healthy people across ages. Looking at the study overall: About one barcoded beta molecule per two T cells was captured by template switching.

A second about 6 to 11 cycle PCR used barcoded and J-beta primers. A single record per CDR3 protein comes from TCRdb applying MiXCR to the 5' RACE reads. Of about 510,000 distinct CDR3 sequences in the sample, about 29% were seen once. This clonotype has a handful of counts. Its antigen is currently unknown. Study conclusions and caveats: Estimated diversity that came from one million T cells was considered an underestimate. TCR beta diversity was tightly associated with the proportion of naive T cells.

This same sample was also taken into another study, of T cells of mothers and their children.

The source of this sequence is a boy aged 2 to 10 in good health. Sequenced material: blood.

The CDR3 spells CASSMMAGNEQFF. Here the CDR3 DNA reads TGTGCCAGTAGTATGATGGCAGGCAATGAGCAGTTCTTC. This sequence joins TRBV19 and TRBJ2-1; D call uncertain. Between the trimmed V and J ends, which lost 3 bases and 6 bases, there was a span of 9 bases. The germline V gene has CDR1 LNHDA and CDR2 SQIVND (reference sequence). The CDR3 totals 13 residues.